The 21 T cell receptor beta chains in this list originate from one sample, sequenced in a study of blood T cells in healthy people across ages. A sample-barcoded 5' primer and a J-beta primer mix were used in a second PCR of about 6 to 12 cycles. TCRdb fed the 5' RACE reads into MiXCR, producing one record per CDR3 protein. The profile shows hundreds of thousands of distinct CDR3 sequences, 58% of them singletons. The sample consisted of blood. These TCRs come from a man aged 25 to 40 in good health.

V gene TRBV7-2 combines with J gene TRBJ1-2, with D possibly TRBD1 on 6 matching bases. V lost 0 bases and J lost 8, with 13 bases in between. The germline V gene encodes CDR1 SGHTA and CDR2 FQGNSA. This CDR3 spans 14 amino acids. The CDR3 sequence: CASSLALTGRGYTF. The CDR3 nucleotides are TGTGCCAGCAGCTTAGCGCTGACAGGCCGGGGCTACACCTTC.

On this clonotype: This could be a read error, since a much larger clone is one nucleotide away. J is TRBJ2-7 and V is TRBV4-3; the match to TRBD2 covers 11 bases. CDR1 LGHNA and CDR2 YSLEER come from the germline V gene. This CDR3 comprises 15 residues. The CDR3: CASCQGGTSGYEQYF. The CDR3 nucleotides read TGCGCCAGCTGCCAAGGCGGGACTAGCGGCTACGAGCAGTACTTC.

The CDR3 DNA is TGTGCCAGCAGCCCCCCAGGGACCTTAGCCAAAAACATTCAGTACTTC. This codes for CASSPPGTLAKNIQYF. V is TRBV3-1 and J is TRBJ2-4; D tentatively reads TRBD1 or TRBD2 (5 bases each). Germline values: CDR1 LGHDT, CDR2 YNNKEL (reference sequence). Deletions cut 4 bases from V and 0 bases from J, with 13 bases between. The CDR3 has 16 amino acids.

The chain has TRBV4-3 and TRBJ2-7, with D perhaps TRBD1 or TRBD2 (5 bases each). This CDR3 contains 16 residues. Per the germline V gene, CDR1 is LGHNA and CDR2 is YSLEER. V was pared by 0 bases and J by 2 bases, with 14 bases between. Here the CDR3 DNA reads TGCGCCAGCAGCCAAGATTACGGGACCCAAACCTACGAGCAGTACTTC. The encoded protein is CASSQDYGTQTYEQYF.

In its sample, this clonotype was seen once. The CDR3 coding sequence is TGTGCCAGCAGTTACCCCCAGACTAGTTTGAATGAGCAGTTCTTC. This translates into CASSYPQTSLNEQFF. The chain combines TRBV6-6 with TRBJ2-1; D might be TRBD2 (6 bases). V was trimmed by 2 bases and J by 7 bases, leaving 15 bases between them. Germline lookup yields CDR1 MNHNY and CDR2 SVGAGI (reference sequence). CDR3 length: 15 amino acids.

This clonotype was seen only a few times. The V call is TRBV20-1, the J call TRBJ1-2; D is unresolved. V was pared by 3 bases and J by 6 bases, with 17 bases between. Germline V gene sequence: CDR1 DFQATT, CDR2 SNEGSKA (reference sequence). The CDR3 totals 14 residues. The CDR3 loop reads CSASSGWTGDGYTF. The CDR3, as DNA: TGCAGTGCTAGTAGCGGGTGGACCGGGGATGGCTACACCTTC.

In this sample, this clonotype turned up a few times. This may be a read error, as it is one base from a much larger clone. The V call is TRBV7-2, the J call TRBJ1-6; D is perhaps TRBD1 (5 bases). From germline, CDR1 is SGHTA and CDR2 FQGNSA. The CDR3 loop spans 13 amino acids. Trimming left V 4 bases short and J 7 bases short, with 8 bases between. CDR3 protein: CASSSDTNSPLHF. The CDR3 bases are TGTGCCAGCAGCTCGGACACGAATTCACCCCTCCACTTT.

V usage is TRBV7-9 and J usage is TRBJ1-1, with 7 bases matching TRBD1. V trimming: 3 bases; J trimming: 6 bases; junction bases outside the gene matches: 4. This CDR3 contains 13 residues. CDR1 is SEHNR and CDR2 is FQNEAQ in the germline V gene (reference sequence). The CDR3 coding sequence is TGTGCCAGCAGCTTCAAGGACAGGCCTGAAGCTTTCTTT. Translated: CASSFKDRPEAFF.

The rearrangement joins TRBV3-1 to TRBJ2-7; D is tentatively TRBD1 or TRBD2 (5 bases each). Germline CDR1 is LGHDT and CDR2 is YNNKEL (reference sequence). This CDR3 has 18 amino acids. The ends were cut back, 1 base at V and 4 bases at J, with 23 bases in the middle. The CDR3 sequence: CASSQGVSKLGTVYEQYF. The DNA for the CDR3 is TGTGCCAGCAGCCAAGGAGTATCCAAGCTAGGGACGGTGTACGAGCAGTACTTC.

This clonotype was seen repeatedly, ten times or more. The chain is built from TRBV30 and TRBJ2-7; D ambiguous. The CDR3 has 13 amino acids. The germline V gene has CDR1 GTSNPN and CDR2 SVGIG (reference sequence). V gave up 0 bases and J gave up 6 bases, with 12 bases separating them. This CDR3 is CAWSVTPVSEQYF. CDR3 DNA: TGTGCCTGGAGTGTTACGCCTGTGAGCGAGCAGTACTTC.

V is TRBV29-1 and J is TRBJ2-7; D gene uncertain. Per germline, CDR1 SQVTM and CDR2 ANQGSEA. Trimming removed 4 bases at V and 5 bases at J, with 12 bases between. This CDR3 region has 12 residues. CDR3 in DNA: TGCAGCGTTGTGGCTAGTTCCGACGAGCAGTACTTC. Translated: CSVVASSDEQYF.

V is TRBV20-1 and J is TRBJ2-5; maybe TRBD2 (7 bases). The J call is in doubt because the DNA end fits TRBJ2-7 better. This CDR3 comprises 14 residues. Germline values: CDR1 DFQATT, CDR2 SNEGSKA (reference sequence). The chain's CDR3 is CSARVPGRGGEQYF. In nucleotides, the CDR3 is TGCAGTGCTAGAGTACCGGGAAGGGGGGGCGAGCAGTACTTC.

This clonotype was observed at least ten times. J is TRBJ2-1 and V is TRBV12-3 or TRBV12-4; 10 nucleotides agree with TRBD2. Losses at the gene ends were 4 bases for V and 1 base for J; bases not matched to a gene: 4. This CDR3 has 16 amino acids. CDR3 coding DNA: TGTGCCAGCAGTTCAACACTAGCGGGGTCCTACAATGAGCAGTTCTTC. Its protein is CASSSTLAGSYNEQFF.

The gene calls are TRBV3-1 and TRBJ2-1, with a tentative D call TRBD2 (5 bases). Germline V gives CDR1 LGHDT, CDR2 YNNKEL (reference sequence). Trimming removed 0 bases at V and 10 bases at J, with 13 bases between. The CDR3 spans 14 residues. The CDR3 region has the DNA TGTGCCAGCAGCCAAGATTTTGTCAGCGGCGAGCAGTTCTTC. Protein product: CASSQDFVSGEQFF.

This clonotype has more than one count but fewer than ten. Germline and junction disagree at one end, which may indicate a read error. V and J are TRBV7-7 and TRBJ2-5; TRBD2 is a possible D gene (6 bases). CDR3 length: 16 amino acids. CDR1 is SSHAT and CDR2 is FNYEAQ in the germline V gene (reference sequence). CDR3 protein: CASSLSSLGSGETQYF. CDR3 bases: TGTGCTAGCAGCTTATCCTCTCTCGGGAGCGGGGAGACCCAGTACTTC.

This clonotype came up a few times. The rearrangement uses TRBV25-1 and TRBJ2-5, with D perhaps matching TRBD1 (5 bases). Germline values: CDR1 MGHDK, CDR2 SYGVNS. The CDR3 length is 14 residues. Trimming pared 4 bases from V and 2 bases from J, leaving 11 bases between. This CDR3 reads CASSATGEQETQYF. CDR3 bases: TGTGCCAGCAGTGCTACAGGTGAACAAGAGACCCAGTACTTC.

V usage is TRBV20-1 and J usage is TRBJ2-1; no clear D. This CDR3 has 16 amino acids. V lost 1 base to trimming and J lost 1 base, with 14 bases between them. Germline V gives CDR1 DFQATT, CDR2 SNEGSKA (reference sequence). The CDR3, as DNA: TGCAGTGCTAGAGTATTCGCAGATCGATCCTACAATGAGCAGTTCTTC. Translating gives CSARVFADRSYNEQFF.

This clonotype was detected only a few times. J is TRBJ2-7 and V is TRBV15; either TRBD1 or TRBD2 may fit D (6 bases each). With 3 bases removed from V and 6 bases from J, the gap between germline ends came to 15 bases. CDR1 is LNHNV, CDR2 YYDKDF, per germline (reference sequence). The CDR3 runs 14 residues. The CDR3 here is CATSSEGSGAEQYF. CDR3 sequence (DNA): TGTGCCACCAGCAGCGAGGGTTCGGGGGCCGAGCAGTACTTC. Looking up the rest from reference TRBV15 and TRBJ2-7 gives the full variable domain: DAMVIQNPRYQVTQFGKPVTLSCSQTLNHNVMYWYQQKSSQAPKLLFHYYDKDFNNEADTPDNFQSRRPNTSFCFLDIRSPGLGDTAMYLCATSSEGSGAEQYFGPGTRLTVT.

The V gene is TRBV6-1, the J gene TRBJ1-2; D may be TRBD1 (6 bases). In germline, CDR1 is MNHNS, CDR2 SASEGT. V was trimmed by 7 bases and J by 7 bases, leaving 19 bases between them. The length of the CDR3 is 14 residues. The CDR3 region has the DNA TGTGCCAGCAAATACCCAGGGGAATTATCTGGCTACACCTTC. The encoded protein is CASKYPGELSGYTF.

The chain joins TRBV4-3 to TRBJ2-3; TRBD2 matches at 10 bases. The germline CDR1 and CDR2 sequences are LGHNA and YSLEER. The CDR3 runs to 20 residues. The V segment lost 4 bases and the J segment 0 bases; nucleotides outside the gene matches: 16. CDR3 sequence (DNA): TGCGCCAGCAGCCGAGAAGTTAAGGCTAGCGGGAGATTAAGCACAGATACGCAGTATTTT. The encoded protein is CASSREVKASGRLSTDTQYF.

This clonotype was picked up a small number of times. The gene calls are TRBV20-1 and TRBJ2-3; D unclear. The CDR3 sequence is 13 residues long. V was pared by 6 bases and J by 3 bases, with 13 bases between. Germline CDR1 DFQATT, CDR2 SNEGSKA (reference sequence). The CDR3 sequence: CSAEDTGTDTQYF. The CDR3 DNA reads TGCAGTGCCGAGGATACCGGTACAGATACGCAGTATTTT.